This T cell receptor beta chain was found in a study of T cell changes during pregnancy in multiple sclerosis. Using immunoSEQ multiplex PCR, the repertoire was profiled, and TCRdb retains in-frame clones only, with some absent. The data contain tens of thousands of clones, about nine tenths of them singletons. Germline CDR1 reads SGHDN; CDR2 reads FVKESK. CDR3 length equals 13 residues. V was shortened by 4 bases and J by 6 bases, with 12 bases between the two germline ends. The TCR originated in a female donor in good health, enrolled as a control in a pregnancy study. The sequencing here drew on peripheral blood, taken in the third trimester of pregnancy. The rearrangement links TRBV14 to TRBJ1-1; D remains unclear. The CDR3 nucleotides read TGTGCCAGCAGCCGGAACGGGGTCCCTGAAGCTTTCTTT. Translated, it gives CASSRNGVPEAFF. Drawing the rest from reference TRBV14 and TRBJ1-1, the complete variable domain is EAGVTQFPSHSVIEKGQTVTLRCDPISGHDNLYWYRRVMGKEIKFLLHFVKESKQDESGMPNNRFLAERTGGTYSTLKVQPAELEDSGVYFCASSRNGVPEAFFGQGTRLTVV.